This T cell receptor beta chain appears in the sequencing data of a study of technical replicates of blood from a handful of donors. This table comes from immunoSEQ multiplex PCR, and its TCRdb copy is limited to in-frame clones, with some not included. The repertoire holds fewer than 65,000 clones, about 90% seen once, with roughly 5% in the top ten. Germline assignment: CDR1 MNHNY and CDR2 SVGAGI (reference sequence). The CDR3 covers 14 residues. The V and J ends lost 6 bases and 5 bases respectively, with 16 bases between them. This chain links TRBV6-6 with TRBJ2-5; D remains unclear. This TCR was recovered from a human donor in good health. Some clones in this sample may be carry-over from other donors' samples. Specimen: PBMCs. The CDR3 nucleotides read TGTGCCAGCAGCGCAAATGTGGCCTCGGAGACCCAGTACTTC. It is translated as CASSANVASETQYF.